This T cell receptor beta chain came from a study of CD8+ T cells in alopecia areata. Study as a whole: Oral tofacitinib (5 to 10 mg twice daily) was administered to treated patients.

Sample treatment: oral pan-JAK inhibitor, 5-10 mg twice daily. In its sample, this clone was seen a few times. Germline assignment: CDR1 ENHRY and CDR2 SYGVKD. The V and J ends lost 6 bases and 8 bases respectively, with 10 bases between them. The CDR3 extends over 12 amino acids. RNA, once extracted, was reverse transcribed into cDNA for use as the sequencing template. Sequenced by immunoSEQ multiplex PCR; TCRdb stores in-frame clones only, minus some. The sample includes 150,000 to 200,000 clones, 65% of them seen just once. The rearrangement joins TRBV10-3 to TRBJ2-2, with a tentative D call TRBD2 (6 bases). The sample here was CD4+ T cells sorted from blood, taken at week 4, from a patient treated with tofacitinib. The TCR originated in a human donor with alopecia areata. CDR3: CAISGSSGELFF. As DNA, the CDR3 is TGTGCCATCAGCGGGAGCTCGGGGGAGCTGTTTTTT.